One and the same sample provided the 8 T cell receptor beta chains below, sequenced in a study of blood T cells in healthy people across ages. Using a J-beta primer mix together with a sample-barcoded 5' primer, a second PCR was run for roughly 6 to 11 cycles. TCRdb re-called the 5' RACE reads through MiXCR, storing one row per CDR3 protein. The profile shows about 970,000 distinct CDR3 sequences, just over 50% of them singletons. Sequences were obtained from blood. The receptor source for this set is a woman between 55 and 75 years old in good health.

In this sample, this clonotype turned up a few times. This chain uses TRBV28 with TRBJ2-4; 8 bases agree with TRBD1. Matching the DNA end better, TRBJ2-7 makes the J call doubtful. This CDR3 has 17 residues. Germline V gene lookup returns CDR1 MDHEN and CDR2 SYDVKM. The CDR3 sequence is CASSFRAVQGATYEQYF. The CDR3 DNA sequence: TGTGCCAGCAGTTTTCGAGCCGTCCAGGGGGCAACCTACGAGCAGTACTTC.

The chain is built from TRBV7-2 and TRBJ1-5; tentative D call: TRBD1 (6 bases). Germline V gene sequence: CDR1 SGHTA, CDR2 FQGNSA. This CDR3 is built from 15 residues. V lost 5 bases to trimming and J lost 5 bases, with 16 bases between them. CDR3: CASSPSGGAYQPQHF. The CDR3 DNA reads TGTGCCAGCAGCCCGAGTGGGGGCGCGTATCAGCCCCAGCATTTT.

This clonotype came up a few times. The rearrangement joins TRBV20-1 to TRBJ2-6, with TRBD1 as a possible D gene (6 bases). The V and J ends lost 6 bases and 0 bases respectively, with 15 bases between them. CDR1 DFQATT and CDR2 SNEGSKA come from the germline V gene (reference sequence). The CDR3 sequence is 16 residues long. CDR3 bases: TGCAGTGCACCTCGGACAGACCCCTCTGGGGCCAACGTCCTGACTTTC. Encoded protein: CSAPRTDPSGANVLTF.

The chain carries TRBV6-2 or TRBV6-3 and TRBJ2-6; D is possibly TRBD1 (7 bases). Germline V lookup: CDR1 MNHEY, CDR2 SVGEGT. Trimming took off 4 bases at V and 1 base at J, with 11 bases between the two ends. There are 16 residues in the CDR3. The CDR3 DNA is TGTGCCAGCAGTTCCAGGGGGGATTCTGGGGCCAACGTCCTGACTTTC. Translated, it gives CASSSRGDSGANVLTF.

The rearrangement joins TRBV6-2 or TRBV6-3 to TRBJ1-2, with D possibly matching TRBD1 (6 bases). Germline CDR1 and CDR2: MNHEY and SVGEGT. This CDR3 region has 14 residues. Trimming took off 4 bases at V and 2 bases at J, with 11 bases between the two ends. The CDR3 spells CASSSSTGNYGYTF. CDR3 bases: TGTGCCAGCAGTTCCTCGACAGGAAACTATGGCTACACCTTC.

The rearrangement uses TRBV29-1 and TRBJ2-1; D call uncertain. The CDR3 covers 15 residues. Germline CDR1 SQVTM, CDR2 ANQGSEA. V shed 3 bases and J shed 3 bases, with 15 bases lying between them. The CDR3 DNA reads TGCAGCGTTGAGTGCGGAAAGTCCCTCTACAATGAGCAGTTCTTC. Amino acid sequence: CSVECGKSLYNEQFF.

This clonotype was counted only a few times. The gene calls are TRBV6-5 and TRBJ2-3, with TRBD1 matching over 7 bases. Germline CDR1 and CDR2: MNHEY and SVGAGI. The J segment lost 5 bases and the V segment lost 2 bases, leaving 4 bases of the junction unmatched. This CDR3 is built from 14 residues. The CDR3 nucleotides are TGTGCCAGCAGTTACGACAGGGCCCTAGATACGCAGTATTTT. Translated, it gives CASSYDRALDTQYF.

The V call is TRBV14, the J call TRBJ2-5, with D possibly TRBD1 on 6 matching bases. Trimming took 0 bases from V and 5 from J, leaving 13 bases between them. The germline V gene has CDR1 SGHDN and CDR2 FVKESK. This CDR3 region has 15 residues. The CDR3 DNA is TGTGCCAGCAGCCAAGATAGAGGGGGTTGGGAGACCCAGTACTTC. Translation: CASSQDRGGWETQYF.